The source of this TCR beta chain is a study of CD4 T cells in relation to SARS-CoV-2 and coronaviruses (dated by TCRdb to about 2021). Turning to the overall study: The ViraFEST assay cultured PBMCs with antigen for more than nine days, then sequenced TCR beta CDR3s to find antigen-specific clonal expansions. An HIV-1 Nef peptide pool or a culture without peptide was used as the negative reference condition. Using patient-derived lymphoblastoid cell lines, the shared crossreactive spike epitopes were mapped to their HLA restriction. At the level of individual TCR clonotypes, the study measured memory CD4+ T cell crossreactivity between SARS-CoV-2 spike protein and common cold coronavirus spike proteins. Samples from three pre-COVID donors and the naive versus memory experiments were sequenced with the Adaptive Biotechnologies TCR-sequencing kit; other data were Illumina-based. A different, Illumina-based TCR-beta assay was used to sequence expansion assays from other donors in the study. General conclusions and limits of the study: No donor contributed both pre-pandemic and post-infection samples, which limited tracing the source of pre-existing responses. Compared with monoreactive clones, crossreactive clones had significantly weaker SARS-CoV-2-driven expansion, a result consistent with antigenic imprinting. Small numbers of patients and of tested TCRs were a limitation of the study. Memory CD4+ clonotypes crossrecognizing SARS-CoV-2 and at least one common cold coronavirus spike were found in 55% to 70% of donors. Because the crossreactivity analysis focused on spike protein, crossreactivity against other viral proteins was not assessed.

Libraries were prepared through the immunoSEQ multiplex PCR assay. For the original study's pipeline: During preprocessing, nonproductive sequences were removed, as were CDR3s that did not start with C, did not end with F or W, or were shorter than 7 amino acids. Antigen-specific clonotypes were called with the MANAFEST web app on the basis of expansion relative to the reference and to other culture wells. A clone counted as positive if significantly expanded in 2 of 3 replicate wells versus the reference culture at FDR below 0.05. Positive clones also required significant expansion versus all other tandem wells and an odds ratio above 5. Pairwise Levenshtein distance, computed with the stringdist R package after three terminal residues were trimmed from each end, was used as the measure of CDR3 homology. Held by TCRdb, this immuneACCESS table contains in-frame sequences only and omits some clones. Under half of the omission traces to an unresolved V gene where checked; the cause of the rest is unknown. That table is the source of V, J and clone size, and D and trimming were worked out from the DNA. The sample table lists roughly 23,000 clones, less than 75% of them with a count of one. In total, the top ten clones hold 15% to 20% of the sample.

Concerning this clone itself: Its antigen has not been determined. No base quality values were provided; no much bigger clone lies one nucleotide off.

CD4+ T cells from unexposed donors were collected before the COVID-19 pandemic (2011-2018). After roughly 11 days of culture, CD4+ T cells were isolated with the EasySep CD4+ T cell isolation kit. Unexposed donor CD4+ T cells were tested for reactivity to SARS-CoV-2 S and N and four common cold coronavirus spike pools, as cell number allowed. PBMCs were cultured at about 1.9 million per well in IMDM supplemented with 5% human AB serum and about 9 IU/ml IL-2. Half of the culture medium was replaced with fresh IL-2-containing medium on days 3 and 7. In general, triplicate replicate wells were used for every peptide culture condition. The leukapheresis product for the unexposed donors was obtained through commercial purchase. Ficoll-Paque PLUS gradient centrifugation was used to isolate PBMCs from either whole blood or leukapheresis product. PBMCs were either cryopreserved at -140 degrees C or used fresh in the expansion assay. The QIAamp Micro DNA Kit was used to extract genomic DNA from the CD4+ T cells.

The sample taken for sequencing was CD4+ T cells from PBMCs, cultured in vitro. This TCR was sampled from a human donor in good health.

This receptor has the CDR3 CASSQGGGQGINQPQHF. The nucleotide sequence reads TGCGCCAGCAGCCAAGGTGGGGGACAGGGAATAAATCAGCCCCAGCATTTT. The receptor chain draws on TRBV4-1 and TRBJ1-5; the junction holds 9 bases that match TRBD1. From the germline V gene, CDR1 is MGHRA and CDR2 is YSYEKL. Relative to germline, V is missing 1 base and J is missing 4 bases, with 8 bases of the junction outside any gene match. The CDR3 numbers 17 residues from cysteine through phenylalanine. The sequence is cut down to CDR3 DNA, 51 bases in frame from base 1.